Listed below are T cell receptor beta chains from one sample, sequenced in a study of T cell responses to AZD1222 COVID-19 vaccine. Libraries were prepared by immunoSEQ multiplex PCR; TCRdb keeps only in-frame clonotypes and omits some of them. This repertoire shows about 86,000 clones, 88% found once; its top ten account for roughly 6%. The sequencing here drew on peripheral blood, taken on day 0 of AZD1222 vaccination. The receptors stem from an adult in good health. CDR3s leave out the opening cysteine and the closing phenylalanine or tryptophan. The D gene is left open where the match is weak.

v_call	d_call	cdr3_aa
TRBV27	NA	ASSPWSVAGGNQPQH
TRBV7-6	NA	ASSATGGASYEQY
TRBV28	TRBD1	ASRTDRAGGYT
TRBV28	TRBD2	ASSLWTSGSREQF
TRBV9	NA	ASSRETEFAKNIQY
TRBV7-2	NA	ASSLRLVDTQY
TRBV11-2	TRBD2	ASSSISGTSAGIQY
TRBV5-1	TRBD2	ASSKGLAGGQRPDYNEQF
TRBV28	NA	ASSPGQSNREKLF
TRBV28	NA	ASSPTGSSYNEQF
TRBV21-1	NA	ASRGVAAQETQY
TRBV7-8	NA	ASSYDSTRPQH
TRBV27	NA	ASTINPGAINEKLF
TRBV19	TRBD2	ASAPGRGRGLSSYEQY
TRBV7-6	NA	ASSLEQAHSYEQY